One and the same sample provided the 12 T cell receptor beta chains below, sequenced in a study of T cells after posttransplantation cyclophosphamide. Sequencing used immunoSEQ multiplex PCR; TCRdb keeps in-frame clones, though not all of them. The table lists more than 30,000 clones, about 90% of them singletons. Cells defined as naive were viable CD3+CD4+ or CD3+CD8+ and CCR7+CD45RA+CD45RO-CD95-CD27+CD28+. Sequenced: naive CD4+ T cells sorted from PBMCs. The receptor source for this set is a woman aged 55-69 years in good health, CMV-negative, and a related stem cell transplant donor.

The count of this clone is one. The genes are TRBV19 and TRBJ1-5; the D gene is possibly TRBD1 (5 bases). Germline V gene data show CDR1 as LNHDA and CDR2 as SQIVND (reference sequence). V was pared by 0 bases and J by 3 bases, with 15 bases between. The CDR3 loop spans 17 amino acids. This CDR3 reads CASSIDRGGTVNQPQHF. The CDR3 DNA follows: TGTGCCAGTAGTATAGATCGGGGGGGTACTGTCAATCAGCCCCAGCATTTT.

Comment on this clone: One junction end does not reproduce the germline sequence, and a read error may be involved. The chain is built from TRBV7-9 and TRBJ2-5; TRBD2 aligns across 16 bases. Germline V gene data show CDR1 as SEHNR and CDR2 as FQNEAQ (reference sequence). This CDR3 is built from 15 residues. This CDR3 is CASSLGGTSGRAVNF. The CDR3 DNA reads as TGTGCCAGCAGCTTAGGTGGGACTAGCGGGAGGGCCGTTAACTTC.

J is TRBJ2-3 and V is TRBV28, with TRBD2 identical over 9 bases. CDR1 and CDR2 from the germline V gene are MDHEN and SYDVKM. CDR3 size: 18 residues. J lost 1 base, V lost 7 bases, and 15 bases had no gene match. The CDR3 DNA sequence: TGTGCCAGCAACACCTACTTGGCGGGGGGGCCGCGCACAGATACGCAGTATTTT. Residues: CASNTYLAGGPRTDTQYF.

The CDR3 bases are TGTGCCAGCTCACCTTCTAGGGGCTACGAAAAACTGTTTTTT. This encodes CASSPSRGYEKLFF. This sequence joins TRBV18 and TRBJ1-4, with TRBD1 as a possible D gene (5 bases). V was trimmed by 3 bases and J by 8 bases, leaving 13 bases between them. There are 14 residues in the CDR3. Germline CDR1 reads KGHSH; CDR2 reads LQKENI.

This rearrangement joins TRBV5-1 to TRBJ2-1, with 7 bases matching TRBD2. Germline trimming cut 0 bases from V and 7 bases from J; bases unmatched to any gene: 4. Looked up from germline, CDR1 is SGHRS and CDR2 is YFSETQ. This CDR3 comprises 14 residues. CDR3 protein: CASSLGTGGNEQFF. CDR3 coding DNA: TGCGCCAGCAGCTTGGGGACCGGGGGGAATGAGCAGTTCTTC.

This chain joins TRBV7-2 and TRBJ2-5, with 9 positions matching TRBD2. The CDR3 contains 16 residues. After removal of 0 bases from V and 4 bases from J, the junction contained 6 bases not matched to a gene. Germline CDR1 SGHTA, CDR2 FQGNSA. The CDR3 DNA sequence: TGTGCCAGCAGCTTAGCGGGAGCGGGGGGTAGAGAGACCCAGTACTTC. As protein: CASSLAGAGGRETQYF.

The rearrangement joins TRBV27 to TRBJ2-5, with D perhaps TRBD1 (5 bases). TRBJ2-7 explains the end of the DNA better; the J call may be wrong. Per the germline V gene, CDR1 is MNHEY and CDR2 is SMNVEV (reference sequence). This CDR3 contains 13 residues. In nucleotides, the CDR3 is TGTGCCAGCAGTAAGGGGTTCTCCTACGAGCAGTACTTC. Translating gives CASSKGFSYEQYF.

J is TRBJ2-5 and V is TRBV18; TRBD2 agrees at 9 bases. Unmatched junction bases numbered 5, after V lost 3 bases and J lost 3 bases. CDR3 length: 15 residues. Germline lookup yields CDR1 KGHSH and CDR2 LQKENI. CDR3 nucleotide sequence: TGTGCCAGCTCACCGAATAGCGGGGGAGAAGAGACCCAGTACTTC. It codes for CASSPNSGGEETQYF.

This rearrangement joins TRBV28 to TRBJ2-1; 7 bases are a match to TRBD2. Germline CDR1 MDHEN, CDR2 SYDVKM. CDR3 length equals 13 residues. Trimming at V came to 6 bases and at J to 9 bases, leaving 8 bases not matched to a gene. In DNA, the CDR3 is TGTGCCAGCAGCTCTCCGCGGGGGAGTGAGCAGTTCTTC. Translating it yields CASSSPRGSEQFF.

This sequence joins TRBV6-1 and TRBJ1-1; D is unclear. Trimming removed 7 bases at V and 2 bases at J, with 11 bases between. Germline CDR1 and CDR2: MNHNS and SASEGT. This CDR3 is 13 amino acids long. This CDR3 is CASKEGLNTEAFF. As DNA, the CDR3 is TGTGCCAGCAAAGAGGGTCTCAACACTGAAGCTTTCTTT.

The chain has TRBV13 and TRBJ1-5; D may be TRBD1 (6 bases). V was trimmed by 5 bases and J by 0 bases, leaving 11 bases between them. The germline V gene encodes CDR1 PRHDT and CDR2 FYEKMQ (reference sequence). This CDR3 is 15 amino acids long. As DNA, the CDR3 is TGTGCCAGCAGCAAGGACAGAGCTAGCAATCAGCCCCAGCATTTT. It is translated as CASSKDRASNQPQHF. Supplemented by reference TRBV13 and TRBJ1-5, the full variable domain reads AAGVIQSPRHLIKEKRETATLKCYPIPRHDTVYWYQQGPGQDPQFLISFYEKMQSDKGSIPDRFSAQQFSDYHSELNMSSLELGDSALYFCASSKDRASNQPQHFGDGTRLSIL.

This clone appeared once. The chain carries TRBV19 and TRBJ2-7, with 11 bases identical to TRBD2. Germline assignment: CDR1 LNHDA and CDR2 SQIVND (reference sequence). CDR3 length: 15 amino acids. The junction had 8 bases not matched to a gene; V was cut back by 5 bases and J by 5 bases. The CDR3 DNA follows: TGTGCCAGTAGTCCCGGGACTAGCGGTACCCACGAGCAGTACTTC. Protein product: CASSPGTSGTHEQYF. Supplemented by reference TRBV19 and TRBJ2-7, the full variable domain reads DGGITQSPKYLFRKEGQNVTLSCEQNLNHDAMYWYRQDPGQGLRLIYYSQIVNDFQKGDIAEGYSVSREKKESFPLTVTSAQKNPTAFYLCASSPGTSGTHEQYFGPGTRLTVT.